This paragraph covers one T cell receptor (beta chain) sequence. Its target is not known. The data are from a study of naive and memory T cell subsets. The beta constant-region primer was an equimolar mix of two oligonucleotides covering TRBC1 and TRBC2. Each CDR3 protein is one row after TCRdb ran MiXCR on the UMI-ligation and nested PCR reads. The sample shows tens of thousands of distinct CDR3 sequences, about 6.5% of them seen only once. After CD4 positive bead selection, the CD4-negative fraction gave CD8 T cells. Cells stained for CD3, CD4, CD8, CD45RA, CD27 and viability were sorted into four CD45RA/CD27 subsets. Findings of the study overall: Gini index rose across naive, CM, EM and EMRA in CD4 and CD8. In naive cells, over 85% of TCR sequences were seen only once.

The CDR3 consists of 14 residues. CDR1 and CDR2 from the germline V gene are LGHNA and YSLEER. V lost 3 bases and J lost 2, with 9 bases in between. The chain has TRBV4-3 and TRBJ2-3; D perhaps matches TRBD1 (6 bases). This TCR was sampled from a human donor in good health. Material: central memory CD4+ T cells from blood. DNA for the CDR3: TGCGCCAGCAGCCAGGGGGCAAACACAGATACGCAGTATTTT. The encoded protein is CASSQGANTDTQYF.